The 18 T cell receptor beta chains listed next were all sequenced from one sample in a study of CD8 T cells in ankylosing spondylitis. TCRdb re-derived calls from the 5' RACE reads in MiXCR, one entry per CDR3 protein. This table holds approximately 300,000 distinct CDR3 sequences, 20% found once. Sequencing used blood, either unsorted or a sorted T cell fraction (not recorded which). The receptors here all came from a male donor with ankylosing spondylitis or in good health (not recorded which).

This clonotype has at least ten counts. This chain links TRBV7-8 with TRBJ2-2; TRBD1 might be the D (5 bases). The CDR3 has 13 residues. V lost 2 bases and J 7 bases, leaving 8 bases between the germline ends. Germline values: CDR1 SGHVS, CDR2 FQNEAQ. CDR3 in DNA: TGTGCCAGCAGCTTACAGGGTTTCGGGGAGCTGTTTTTT. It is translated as CASSLQGFGELFF.

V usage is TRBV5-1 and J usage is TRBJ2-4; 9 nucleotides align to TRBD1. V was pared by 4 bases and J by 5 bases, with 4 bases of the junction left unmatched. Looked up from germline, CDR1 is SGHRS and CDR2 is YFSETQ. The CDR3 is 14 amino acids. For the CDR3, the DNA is TGCGCCAGCAGCGGGGGACAGGGCCAAAACATTCAGTACTTC. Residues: CASSGGQGQNIQYF.

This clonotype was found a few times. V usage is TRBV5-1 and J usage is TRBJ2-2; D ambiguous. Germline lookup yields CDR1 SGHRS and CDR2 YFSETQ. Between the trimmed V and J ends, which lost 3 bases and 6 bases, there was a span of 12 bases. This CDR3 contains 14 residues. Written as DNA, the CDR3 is TGCGCCAGCAGCTCCCCCAATTTAGCCGGGGAGCTGTTTTTT. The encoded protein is CASSSPNLAGELFF.

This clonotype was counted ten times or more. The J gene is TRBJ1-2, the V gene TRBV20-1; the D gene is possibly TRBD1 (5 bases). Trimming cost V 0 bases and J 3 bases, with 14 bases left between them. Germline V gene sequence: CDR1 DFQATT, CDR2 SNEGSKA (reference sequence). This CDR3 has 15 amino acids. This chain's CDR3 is CSARDVYGGDYGYTF. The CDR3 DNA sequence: TGCAGTGCTAGAGATGTTTATGGGGGTGACTATGGCTACACCTTC.

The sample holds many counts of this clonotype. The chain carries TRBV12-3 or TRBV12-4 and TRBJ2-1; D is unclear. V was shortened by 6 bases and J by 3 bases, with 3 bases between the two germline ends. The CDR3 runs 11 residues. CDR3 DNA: TGTGCCAGCAGATACTACAATGAGCAGTTCTTC. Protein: CASRYYNEQFF.

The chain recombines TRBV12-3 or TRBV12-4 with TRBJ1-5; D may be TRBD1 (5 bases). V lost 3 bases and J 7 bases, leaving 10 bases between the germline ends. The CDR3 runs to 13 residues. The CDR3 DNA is TGTGCCAGCAGTTTCACCAGGGCCCAGCCCCAGCATTTT. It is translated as CASSFTRAQPQHF.

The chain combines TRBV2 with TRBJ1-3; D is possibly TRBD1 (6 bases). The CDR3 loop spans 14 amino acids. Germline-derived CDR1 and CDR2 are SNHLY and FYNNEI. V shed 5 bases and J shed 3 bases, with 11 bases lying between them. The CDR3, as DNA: TGTGCCAGCAGTTCCAGGGGAGGTGGAAACACCATATATTTT. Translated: CASSSRGGGNTIYF.

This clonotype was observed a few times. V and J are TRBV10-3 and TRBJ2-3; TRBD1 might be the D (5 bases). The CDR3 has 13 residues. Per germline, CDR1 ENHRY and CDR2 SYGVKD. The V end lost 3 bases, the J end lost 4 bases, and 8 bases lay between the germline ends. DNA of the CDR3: TGTGCCATCAGTGACCGGACACCAGATACGCAGTATTTT. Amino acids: CAISDRTPDTQYF.

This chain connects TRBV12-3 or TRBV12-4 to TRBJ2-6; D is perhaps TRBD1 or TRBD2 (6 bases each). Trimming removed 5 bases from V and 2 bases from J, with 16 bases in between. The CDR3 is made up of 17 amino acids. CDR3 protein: CASSDSSGATGANVLTF. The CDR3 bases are TGTGCCAGCAGTGACTCATCGGGGGCGACTGGGGCCAACGTCCTGACTTTC.

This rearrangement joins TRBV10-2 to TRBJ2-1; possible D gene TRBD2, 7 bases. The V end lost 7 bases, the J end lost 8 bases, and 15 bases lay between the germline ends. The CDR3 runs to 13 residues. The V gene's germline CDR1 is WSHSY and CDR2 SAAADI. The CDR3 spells CASKARGRDEQFF. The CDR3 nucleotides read TGCGCCAGCAAAGCTAGGGGGAGGGATGAGCAGTTCTTC.

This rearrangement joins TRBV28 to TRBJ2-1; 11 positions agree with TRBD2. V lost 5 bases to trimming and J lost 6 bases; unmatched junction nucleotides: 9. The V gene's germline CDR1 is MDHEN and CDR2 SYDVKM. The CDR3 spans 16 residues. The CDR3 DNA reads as TGTGCCAGCAGTCAAACCGGGACTAGCGGTACCAATGAGCAGTTCTTC. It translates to CASSQTGTSGTNEQFF.

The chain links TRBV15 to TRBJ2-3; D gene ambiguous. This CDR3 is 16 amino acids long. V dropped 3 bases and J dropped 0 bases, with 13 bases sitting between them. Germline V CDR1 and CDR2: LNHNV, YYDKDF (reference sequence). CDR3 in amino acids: CATSSPLGSSTDTQYF. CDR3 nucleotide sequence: TGTGCCACCAGCAGCCCCTTAGGCAGCAGCACAGATACGCAGTATTTT.

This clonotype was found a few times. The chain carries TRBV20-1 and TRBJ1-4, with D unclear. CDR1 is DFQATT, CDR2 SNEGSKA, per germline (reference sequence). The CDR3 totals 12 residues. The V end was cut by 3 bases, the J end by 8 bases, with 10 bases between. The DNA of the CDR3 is TGCAGTGCTAGGTGGGAGGCAGAAAAACTGTTTTTT. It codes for CSARWEAEKLFF.

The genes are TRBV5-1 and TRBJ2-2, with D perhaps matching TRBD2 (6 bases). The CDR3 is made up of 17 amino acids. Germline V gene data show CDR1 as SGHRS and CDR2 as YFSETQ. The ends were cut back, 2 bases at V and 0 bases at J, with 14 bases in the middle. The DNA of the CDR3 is TGCGCCAGCAGCTTTGGGGGGACTGCCGCGAACACCGGGGAGCTGTTTTTT. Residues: CASSFGGTAANTGELFF.

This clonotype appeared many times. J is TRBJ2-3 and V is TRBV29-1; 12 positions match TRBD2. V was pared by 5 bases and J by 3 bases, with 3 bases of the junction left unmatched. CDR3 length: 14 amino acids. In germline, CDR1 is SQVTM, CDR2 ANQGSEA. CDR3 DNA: TGCAGCGTTTCTAGCGGGAGGGTGACAGATACGCAGTATTTT. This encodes CSVSSGRVTDTQYF.

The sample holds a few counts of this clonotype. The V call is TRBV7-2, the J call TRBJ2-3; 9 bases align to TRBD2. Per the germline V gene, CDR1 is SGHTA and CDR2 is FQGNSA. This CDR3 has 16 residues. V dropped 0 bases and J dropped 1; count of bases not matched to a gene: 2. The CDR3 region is CASSLAGGGGTDTQYF. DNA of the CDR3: TGTGCCAGCAGCTTAGCGGGCGGGGGGGGCACAGATACGCAGTATTTT.

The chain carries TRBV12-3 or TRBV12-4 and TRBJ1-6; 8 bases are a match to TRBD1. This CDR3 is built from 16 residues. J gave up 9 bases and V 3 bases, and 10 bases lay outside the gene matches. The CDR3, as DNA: TGTGCCAGCAGTTTGCGGTCAGGGGGCGTGGGTTCACCCCTCCACTTT. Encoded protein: CASSLRSGGVGSPLHF.

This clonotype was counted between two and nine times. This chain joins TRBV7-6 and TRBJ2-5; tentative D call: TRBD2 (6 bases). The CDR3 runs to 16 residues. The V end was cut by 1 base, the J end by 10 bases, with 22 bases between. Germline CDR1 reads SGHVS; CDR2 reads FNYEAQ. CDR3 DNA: TGTGCCAGCAGCTTAGGTTGGTCGGGGACTCCCGCGGTCCAGTACTTC. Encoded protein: CASSLGWSGTPAVQYF.